This is a list of T cell receptor beta chains from one sample in a study of blood T cell repertoires in COVID-19. Profiling relied on immunoSEQ multiplex PCR, and the TCRdb table lists in-frame clones only, not all of them. The sample has about 120,000 clones, 82% seen once. The sequencing input was peripheral blood. Receptors originate from a woman aged 70 to 79 with acute or convalescent COVID-19. Both conserved end residues are part of each CDR3. D genes are given only for firm matches. Where a row states a size, it is once, few, many or the class of an expanded clone; other rows omit it.

clone size: few
D gene: TRBD2
J gene: TRBJ2-3
V gene: TRBV5-4
CDR3 DNA: TGTGCCAGCAGCTTTACGGCTAGCGGGGCACGGACGCAGTATTTT
CDR3 protein: CASSFTASGARTQYF

clone size: -
D gene: TRBD2
J gene: TRBJ2-1
V gene: TRBV9
CDR3 DNA: TGTGCCAGCAGCGTAGGTGGCGGGAGTGACAATGAGCAGTTCTTC
CDR3 protein: CASSVGGGSDNEQFF

clone size: -
D gene: TRBD1
J gene: TRBJ2-1
V gene: TRBV5-5
CDR3 DNA: TGTGCCAGCAGCGGGGGACAGGGGCGGAATGAGCAGTTCTTC
CDR3 protein: CASSGGQGRNEQFF

clone size: -
D gene: -
J gene: TRBJ2-5
V gene: TRBV6-2/TRBV6-3
CDR3 DNA: TGTGCCAGCAGTTACGGTCAGGGGACCCTAGGAGAGACCCAGTACTTC
CDR3 protein: CASSYGQGTLGETQYF

clone size: -
D gene: TRBD2
J gene: TRBJ2-1
V gene: TRBV5-4
CDR3 DNA: TGTGCCAGCAGCGGCTGGCGGGGGGCATCAGACAATGAGCAGTTCTTC
CDR3 protein: CASSGWRGASDNEQFF

clone size: -
D gene: -
J gene: TRBJ1-2
V gene: TRBV7-6
CDR3 DNA: TGTGCCAGCAGCTTAGGCGGTCAAGGGGCGTATGGCTACACCTTC
CDR3 protein: CASSLGGQGAYGYTF

clone size: -
D gene: -
J gene: TRBJ1-1
V gene: TRBV4-3
CDR3 DNA: TGCGCCAGCAGCCAAGATTCGGCGGGGATCTCTGAAGCTTTCTTT
CDR3 protein: CASSQDSAGISEAFF

clone size: -
D gene: -
J gene: TRBJ1-2
V gene: TRBV5-1
CDR3 DNA: TGCGCCAGCAGCTTGACAGGGAGCGATGGCTACACCTTC
CDR3 protein: CASSLTGSDGYTF

clone size: few
D gene: -
J gene: TRBJ2-1
V gene: TRBV12-3/TRBV12-4
CDR3 DNA: TGTGCCAGCAGTCTAGCCTTCAATGAGCAGTTCTTC
CDR3 protein: CASSLAFNEQFF

clone size: -
D gene: TRBD2
J gene: TRBJ2-2
V gene: TRBV5-8
CDR3 DNA: TGTGCCAGCAGCTTGTCGGGGGGACTAGCGTCGAACACCGGGGAGCTGTTTTTT
CDR3 protein: CASSLSGGLASNTGELFF

clone size: -
D gene: TRBD1
J gene: TRBJ1-2
V gene: TRBV4-2
CDR3 DNA: TGTGCCAGCAGCCCAGGACAGGGATATGGCTACACCTTC
CDR3 protein: CASSPGQGYGYTF

clone size: -
D gene: -
J gene: TRBJ1-2
V gene: TRBV24-1
CDR3 DNA: TGTGCCACCAGTGGCGGGGAAATCTATGGCTACACCTTC
CDR3 protein: CATSGGEIYGYTF

clone size: -
D gene: TRBD2
J gene: TRBJ2-5
V gene: TRBV18
CDR3 DNA: TGTGCCAGCTCACCAACCGGGACTACAGAGACCCAGTACTTC
CDR3 protein: CASSPTGTTETQYF

clone size: -
D gene: TRBD1
J gene: TRBJ1-2
V gene: TRBV2
CDR3 DNA: TGTGCCAGCAGTAAAACGGGACAGCACTATGGCTACACCTTC
CDR3 protein: CASSKTGQHYGYTF

clone size: -
D gene: -
J gene: TRBJ2-2
V gene: TRBV5-8
CDR3 DNA: TGTGCCAGCAGCTTGAGGGCGACAGTCACCGGGGAGCTGTTTTTT
CDR3 protein: CASSLRATVTGELFF

clone size: -
D gene: TRBD2
J gene: TRBJ2-7
V gene: TRBV3-1/TRBV3-2
CDR3 DNA: TGTGCCAGCAGCCAAAATAGACTAGCGGGGTCCTACGAGCAGTACTTC
CDR3 protein: CASSQNRLAGSYEQYF

clone size: -
D gene: -
J gene: TRBJ1-2
V gene: TRBV21-1
CDR3 DNA: TGTGCCAGCAGCAACAACCCACCCTGCGAGGGGGCCGAGGGCTACACCTTC
CDR3 protein: CASSNNPPCEGAEGYTF

clone size: -
D gene: TRBD2
J gene: TRBJ2-3
V gene: TRBV2
CDR3 DNA: TGTGCCAGCGGACTCCAGCGGGGGAACACAGATACGCAGTATTTT
CDR3 protein: CASGLQRGNTDTQYF

clone size: -
D gene: TRBD2
J gene: TRBJ2-1
V gene: TRBV9
CDR3 DNA: TGTGCCAGCAGCGTTCTAGCGGGGGGTTACAATGAGCAGTTCTTC
CDR3 protein: CASSVLAGGYNEQFF

clone size: -
D gene: TRBD2
J gene: TRBJ2-1
V gene: TRBV19
CDR3 DNA: TGTGCCAGTAGTCTCACGGGAGGGACATACTCCTACAATGAGCAGTTCTTC
CDR3 protein: CASSLTGGTYSYNEQFF

clone size: -
D gene: -
J gene: TRBJ1-1
V gene: TRBV5-1
CDR3 DNA: TGCGCCAGCAGCATAAAACAGGGTTGGGACACTGAAGCTTTCTTT
CDR3 protein: CASSIKQGWDTEAFF

clone size: -
D gene: TRBD1
J gene: TRBJ2-3
V gene: TRBV6-6
CDR3 DNA: TGTGCCAGCAGCCAGGACAGGCCAGATACGCAGTATTTT
CDR3 protein: CASSQDRPDTQYF

clone size: -
D gene: -
J gene: TRBJ1-4
V gene: TRBV12-5
CDR3 DNA: TGTGCTAGTGGAGATCTCCAGGGGAGTAGGGAAAAACTGTTTTTT
CDR3 protein: CASGDLQGSREKLFF

clone size: -
D gene: -
J gene: TRBJ1-3
V gene: TRBV10-3
CDR3 DNA: TGTGCCATCAGTGGCGCAGGGGCTGGAAACACCATATATTTT
CDR3 protein: CAISGAGAGNTIYF

clone size: -
D gene: TRBD1
J gene: TRBJ1-2
V gene: TRBV4-1
CDR3 DNA: TGCGCCAGCAGCCAAGCGGACAGGGCTGTGTATGGCTACACCTTC
CDR3 protein: CASSQADRAVYGYTF

clone size: -
D gene: -
J gene: TRBJ1-2
V gene: TRBV12-3/TRBV12-4
CDR3 DNA: TGTGCCAGCAGTCGACAGATTAACTATGGCTACACCTTC
CDR3 protein: CASSRQINYGYTF

clone size: -
D gene: -
J gene: TRBJ2-3
V gene: TRBV5-6
CDR3 DNA: TGTGCCAGCAGCTCCTTGTGGGGTCGGCCAGGGGATTTCACAGATACGCAGTATTTT
CDR3 protein: CASSSLWGRPGDFTDTQYF

clone size: -
D gene: -
J gene: TRBJ2-1
V gene: TRBV6-5
CDR3 DNA: TGTGCCAGCAGTCGACTAGTCGGATGGAATGAGCAGTTCTTC
CDR3 protein: CASSRLVGWNEQFF

clone size: -
D gene: -
J gene: TRBJ1-5
V gene: TRBV7-2
CDR3 DNA: TGTGCCAGCAGCCCCCACGGGGGGGGTCAGCCCCAGCATTTT
CDR3 protein: CASSPHGGGQPQHF

clone size: -
D gene: TRBD2
J gene: TRBJ2-3
V gene: TRBV5-5
CDR3 DNA: TGTGCCAGCAGCATGGGACTAGCGACAGATACGCAGTATTTT
CDR3 protein: CASSMGLATDTQYF

clone size: -
D gene: -
J gene: TRBJ1-2
V gene: TRBV4-3
CDR3 DNA: TGCGCCAGCAGCCAATCCTATTCCGAAAGATATGGCTACACCTTC
CDR3 protein: CASSQSYSERYGYTF

clone size: -
D gene: -
J gene: TRBJ1-2
V gene: TRBV6-1
CDR3 DNA: TGTGCCAGCAGTGAAGGCAAAATTGGAGGCAGCGCTAACTATGGCTACACCTTC
CDR3 protein: CASSEGKIGGSANYGYTF

clone size: -
D gene: TRBD1
J gene: TRBJ1-1
V gene: TRBV29-1
CDR3 DNA: TGCAGCTCAAGGACAGGGGGCAGGACTGAAGCTTTCTTT
CDR3 protein: CSSRTGGRTEAFF

clone size: -
D gene: -
J gene: TRBJ1-2
V gene: TRBV20-1
CDR3 DNA: TGCAGTGCCCCAGATCGAACCCGCTACACCTTC
CDR3 protein: CSAPDRTRYTF

clone size: -
D gene: TRBD1
J gene: TRBJ1-2
V gene: TRBV19
CDR3 DNA: TGTGCCAGTAGTGGGACCAGGACAGGGGATTATGGCTACACCTTC
CDR3 protein: CASSGTRTGDYGYTF

clone size: -
D gene: -
J gene: TRBJ2-2
V gene: TRBV5-1
CDR3 DNA: TGCGCCAGCAGCTTGGACAGGGTGAGGGCGAACACCGGGGAGCTGTTTTTT
CDR3 protein: CASSLDRVRANTGELFF

clone size: -
D gene: TRBD2
J gene: TRBJ2-7
V gene: TRBV7-2
CDR3 DNA: TGTGCCAGCAGCTTAGCCGGGGGGACTTCCTACGAGCAGTACTTC
CDR3 protein: CASSLAGGTSYEQYF

clone size: -
D gene: -
J gene: TRBJ1-5
V gene: TRBV5-6
CDR3 DNA: TGTGCCAGCAGCTTTATGACAGGAGATCAGCCCCAGCATTTT
CDR3 protein: CASSFMTGDQPQHF

clone size: -
D gene: TRBD2
J gene: TRBJ2-1
V gene: TRBV4-1
CDR3 DNA: TGCGCCAGCAGCCAAGGTATCCAGCGGGGGAAGAATGAGCAGTTCTTC
CDR3 protein: CASSQGIQRGKNEQFF